The T cell receptor (beta chain) described here comes from a study of PD-1 blockade in classical Hodgkin lymphoma. As for the study in general: Nivolumab dosed at 3 mg/kg went to patients intravenously every 2 weeks. Study-level points and caveats: Healthy donors were reported to have higher baseline TCR diversity than newly diagnosed patients. Complete responders started with a diversity level that resembled newly diagnosed patients at baseline. Significant TCR diversity gains by C4D1 occurred in CD4+ but not CD8+ cells.

Using immunoSEQ multiplex PCR, the repertoire was profiled, and TCRdb retains in-frame clones only, with some absent. The table shows about 43,000 clones, with roughly 70% occurring only once. With regard to this clone: Its antigen is still unknown.

All patients experienced relapse after autologous stem cell transplantation, and brentuximab vedotin exposure was variable. V gave up 2 bases and J gave up 6 bases, with 23 bases separating them. There are 18 residues in the CDR3. CDR1 and CDR2 (germline): MNHEY, SMNVEV (reference sequence). The sequences come from peripheral blood mononuclear cells (PBMCs), collected before the second cycle of nivolumab. This TCR came from a human donor with classical Hodgkin lymphoma. The J gene is TRBJ1-5, the V gene TRBV27, with D tentatively TRBD1 (5 bases). CDR3 loop: CASSLESVRRGQGQPQHF. As DNA, the CDR3 is TGTGCCAGCAGTTTAGAATCGGTGAGGAGAGGGCAGGGTCAGCCCCAGCATTTT.